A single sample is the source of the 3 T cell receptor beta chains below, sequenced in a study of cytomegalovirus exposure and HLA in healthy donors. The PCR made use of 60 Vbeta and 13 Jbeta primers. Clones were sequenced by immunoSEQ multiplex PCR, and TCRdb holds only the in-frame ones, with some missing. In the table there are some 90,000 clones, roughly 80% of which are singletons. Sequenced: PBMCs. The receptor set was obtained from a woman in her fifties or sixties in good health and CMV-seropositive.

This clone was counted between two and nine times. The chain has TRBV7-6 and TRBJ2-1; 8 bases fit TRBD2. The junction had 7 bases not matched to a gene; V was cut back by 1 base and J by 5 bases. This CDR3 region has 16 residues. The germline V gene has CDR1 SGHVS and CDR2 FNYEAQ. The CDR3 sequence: CASSLDTGGAHNEQFF. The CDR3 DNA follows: TGTGCCAGCAGCTTAGATACCGGGGGGGCCCACAATGAGCAGTTCTTC.

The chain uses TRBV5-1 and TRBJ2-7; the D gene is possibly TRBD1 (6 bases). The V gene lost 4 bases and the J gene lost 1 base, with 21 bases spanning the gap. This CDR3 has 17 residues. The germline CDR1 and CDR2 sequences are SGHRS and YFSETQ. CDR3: CASSRQGHPLLSYEQYF. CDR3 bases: TGCGCCAGCAGCCGGCAGGGACACCCTTTACTATCCTACGAGCAGTACTTC.

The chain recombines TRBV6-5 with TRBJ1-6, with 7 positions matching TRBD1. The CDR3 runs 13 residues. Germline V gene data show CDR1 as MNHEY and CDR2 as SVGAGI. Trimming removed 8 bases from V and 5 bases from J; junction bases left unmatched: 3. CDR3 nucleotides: TGTGCCAGCCACGGACAGGATAATTCACCCCTCCACTTT. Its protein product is CASHGQDNSPLHF.